Listed here is a single T cell receptor (beta chain). What it binds is not known. The data derive from a study of PD-1 blockade in classical Hodgkin lymphoma. Whole-study findings and limits: Compared with baseline, CD4+ but not CD8+ TCR diversity had risen significantly by C4D1. Newly diagnosed patients reportedly had lower baseline TCR diversity than healthy donors. Patients starting nivolumab under 1 year after ASCT were excluded.

Measured with immunoSEQ multiplex PCR; TCRdb has only the in-frame clones, and not every one. The sample consists of approximately 24,000 clones, around 82% of them appearing once. Each and every patient relapsed after autologous stem cell transplantation, and patients got differing brentuximab vedotin exposure. Germline V gene lookup returns CDR1 MGHRA and CDR2 YSYEKL. The CDR3 spans 14 residues. Trimming removed 0 bases from V and 3 bases from J, with 5 bases in between. Source: peripheral blood mononuclear cells (PBMCs), taken before the second cycle of nivolumab. The chain carries TRBV4-1 and TRBJ2-2, with no clear D. The TCR was taken from a human donor with classical Hodgkin lymphoma. The CDR3 DNA reads as TGCGCCAGCAGCCAAGATCGGGACACCGGGGAGCTGTTTTTT. Amino acid sequence: CASSQDRDTGELFF.